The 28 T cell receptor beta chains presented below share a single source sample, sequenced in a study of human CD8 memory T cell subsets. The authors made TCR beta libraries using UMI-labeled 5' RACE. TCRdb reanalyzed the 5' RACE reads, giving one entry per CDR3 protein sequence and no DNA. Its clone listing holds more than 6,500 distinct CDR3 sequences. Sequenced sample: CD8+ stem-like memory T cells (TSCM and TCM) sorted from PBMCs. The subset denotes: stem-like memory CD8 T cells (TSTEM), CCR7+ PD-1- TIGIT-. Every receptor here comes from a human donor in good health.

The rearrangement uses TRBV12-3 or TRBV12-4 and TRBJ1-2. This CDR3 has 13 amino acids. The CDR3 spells CASSLAQKSGYTF.

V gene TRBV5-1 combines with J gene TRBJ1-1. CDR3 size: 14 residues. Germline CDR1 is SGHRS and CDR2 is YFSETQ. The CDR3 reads CASSYSGGNTEAFF.

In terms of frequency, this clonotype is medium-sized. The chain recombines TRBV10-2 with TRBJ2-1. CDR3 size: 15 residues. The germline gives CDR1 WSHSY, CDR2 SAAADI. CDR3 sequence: CASSESGGSYNEQFF.

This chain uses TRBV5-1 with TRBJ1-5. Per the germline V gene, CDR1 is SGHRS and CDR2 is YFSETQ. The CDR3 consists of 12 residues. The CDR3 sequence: CASSPRDQPQHF.

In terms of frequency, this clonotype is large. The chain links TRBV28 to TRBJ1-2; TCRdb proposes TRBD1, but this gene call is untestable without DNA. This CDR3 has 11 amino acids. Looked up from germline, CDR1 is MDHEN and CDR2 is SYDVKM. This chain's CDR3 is CASSLGGGYTF.

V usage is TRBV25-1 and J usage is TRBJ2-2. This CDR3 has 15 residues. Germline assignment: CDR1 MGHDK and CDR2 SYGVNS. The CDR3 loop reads CASSSQDTDTGELFF.

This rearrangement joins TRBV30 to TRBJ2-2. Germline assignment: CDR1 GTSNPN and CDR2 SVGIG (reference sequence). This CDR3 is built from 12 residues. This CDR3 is CAWSVRTGELFF. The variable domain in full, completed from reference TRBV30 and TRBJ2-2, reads SQTIHQWPATLVQPVGSPLSLECTVEGTSNPNLYWYRQAAGRGLQLLFYSVGIGQISSEVPQNLSASRPQDRQFILSSKKLLLSDSGFYLCAWSVRTGELFFGEGSRLTVL.

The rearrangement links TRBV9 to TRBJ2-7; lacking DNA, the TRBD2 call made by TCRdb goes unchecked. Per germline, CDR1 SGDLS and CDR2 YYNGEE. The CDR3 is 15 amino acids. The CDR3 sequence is CASSVGESSPYEQYF.

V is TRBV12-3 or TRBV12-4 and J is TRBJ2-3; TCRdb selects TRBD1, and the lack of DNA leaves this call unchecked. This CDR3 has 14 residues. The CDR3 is CASSRTGFTDTQYF.

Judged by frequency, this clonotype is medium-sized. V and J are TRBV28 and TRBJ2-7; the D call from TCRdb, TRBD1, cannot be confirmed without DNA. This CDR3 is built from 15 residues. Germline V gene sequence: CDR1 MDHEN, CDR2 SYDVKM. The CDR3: CASSLPGTRTYEQYF.

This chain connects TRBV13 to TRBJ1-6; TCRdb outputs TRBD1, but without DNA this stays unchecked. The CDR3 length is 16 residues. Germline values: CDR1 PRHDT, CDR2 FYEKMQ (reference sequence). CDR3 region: CASSLRGAKFNSPLHF. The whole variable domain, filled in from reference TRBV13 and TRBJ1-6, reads AAGVIQSPRHLIKEKRETATLKCYPIPRHDTVYWYQQGPGQDPQFLISFYEKMQSDKGSIPDRFSAQQFSDYHSELNMSSLELGDSALYFCASSLRGAKFNSPLHFGNGTRLTVT.

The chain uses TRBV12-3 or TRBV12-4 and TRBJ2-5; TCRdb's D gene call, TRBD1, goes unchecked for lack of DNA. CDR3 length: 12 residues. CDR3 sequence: CASRGAQETQYF.

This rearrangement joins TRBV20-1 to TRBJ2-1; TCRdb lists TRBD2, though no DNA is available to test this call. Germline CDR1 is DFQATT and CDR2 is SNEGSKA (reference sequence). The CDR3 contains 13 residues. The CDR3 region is CSAEWLAGVEQFF.

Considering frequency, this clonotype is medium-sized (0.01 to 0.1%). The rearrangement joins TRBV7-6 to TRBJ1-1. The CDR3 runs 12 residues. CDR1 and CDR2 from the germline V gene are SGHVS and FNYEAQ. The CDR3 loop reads CASSPLASEAFF.

The CDR3 spells CASSLYSRGTNYGYTF. The chain is built from TRBV27 and TRBJ1-2; TCRdb gives TRBD1 as the D gene, but with no DNA this cannot be confirmed. This CDR3 contains 16 residues. Germline lookup yields CDR1 MNHEY and CDR2 SMNVEV (reference sequence).

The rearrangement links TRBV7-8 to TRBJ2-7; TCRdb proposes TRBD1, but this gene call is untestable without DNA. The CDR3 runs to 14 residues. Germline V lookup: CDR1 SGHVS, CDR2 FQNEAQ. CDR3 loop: CASSPGSSTYEQYF.

This chain's CDR3 is CASSLQSSGAAQQFF. The chain links TRBV13 to TRBJ2-1; TCRdb names TRBD2, which stays unverified in the absence of DNA. Germline assignment: CDR1 PRHDT and CDR2 FYEKMQ (reference sequence). The CDR3 consists of 15 residues.

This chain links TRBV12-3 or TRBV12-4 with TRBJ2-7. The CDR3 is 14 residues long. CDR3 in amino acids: CASRETGPSYEQYF.

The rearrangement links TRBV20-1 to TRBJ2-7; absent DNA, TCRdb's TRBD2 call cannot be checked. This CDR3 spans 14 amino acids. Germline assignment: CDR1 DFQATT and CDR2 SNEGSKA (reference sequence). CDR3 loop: CSALRLAGTYEQYF.

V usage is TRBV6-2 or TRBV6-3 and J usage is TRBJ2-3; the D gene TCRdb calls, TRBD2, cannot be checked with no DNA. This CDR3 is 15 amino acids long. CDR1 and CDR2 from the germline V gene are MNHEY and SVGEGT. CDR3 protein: CASSGTSEGTDTQYF.

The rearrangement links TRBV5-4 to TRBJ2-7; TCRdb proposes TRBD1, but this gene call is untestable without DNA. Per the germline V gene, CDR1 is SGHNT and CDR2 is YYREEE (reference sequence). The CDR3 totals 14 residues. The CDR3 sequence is CASSLSGQGYEQYF. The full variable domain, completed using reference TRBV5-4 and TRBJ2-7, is ETGVTQSPTHLIKTRGQQVTLRCSSQSGHNTVSWYQQALGQGPQFIFQYYREEENGRGNFPPRFSGLQFPNYSSELNVNALELDDSALYLCASSLSGQGYEQYFGPGTRLTVT.

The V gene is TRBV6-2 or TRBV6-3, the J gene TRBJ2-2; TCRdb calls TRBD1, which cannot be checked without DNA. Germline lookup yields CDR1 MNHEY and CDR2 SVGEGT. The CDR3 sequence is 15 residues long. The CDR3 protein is CASRTGFANTGELFF.

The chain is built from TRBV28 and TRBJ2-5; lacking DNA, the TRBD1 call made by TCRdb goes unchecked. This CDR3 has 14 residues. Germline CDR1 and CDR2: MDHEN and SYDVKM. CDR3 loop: CASSLSGKQETQYF.

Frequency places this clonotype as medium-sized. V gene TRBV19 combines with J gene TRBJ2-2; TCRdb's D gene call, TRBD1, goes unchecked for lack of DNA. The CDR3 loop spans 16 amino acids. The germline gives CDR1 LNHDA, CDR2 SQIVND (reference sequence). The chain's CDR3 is CASSPAPRANTGELFF. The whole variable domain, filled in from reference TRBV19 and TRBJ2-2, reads DGGITQSPKYLFRKEGQNVTLSCEQNLNHDAMYWYRQDPGQGLRLIYYSQIVNDFQKGDIAEGYSVSREKKESFPLTVTSAQKNPTAFYLCASSPAPRANTGELFFGEGSRLTVL.

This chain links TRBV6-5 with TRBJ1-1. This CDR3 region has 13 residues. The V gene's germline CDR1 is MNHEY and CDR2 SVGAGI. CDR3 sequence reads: CASSLRLYREAFF.

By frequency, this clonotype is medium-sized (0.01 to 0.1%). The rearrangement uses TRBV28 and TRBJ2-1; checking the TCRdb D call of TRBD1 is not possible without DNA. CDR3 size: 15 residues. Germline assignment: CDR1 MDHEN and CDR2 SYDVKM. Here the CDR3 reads CASSLSGNPYNEQFF.

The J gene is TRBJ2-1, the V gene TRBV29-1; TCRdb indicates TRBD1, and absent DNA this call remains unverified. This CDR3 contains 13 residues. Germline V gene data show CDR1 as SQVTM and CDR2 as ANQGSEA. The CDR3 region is CSAPGPSHNEQFF.

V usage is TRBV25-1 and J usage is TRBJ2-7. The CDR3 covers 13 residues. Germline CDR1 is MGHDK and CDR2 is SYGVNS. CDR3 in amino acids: CASSGGSSYEQYF.